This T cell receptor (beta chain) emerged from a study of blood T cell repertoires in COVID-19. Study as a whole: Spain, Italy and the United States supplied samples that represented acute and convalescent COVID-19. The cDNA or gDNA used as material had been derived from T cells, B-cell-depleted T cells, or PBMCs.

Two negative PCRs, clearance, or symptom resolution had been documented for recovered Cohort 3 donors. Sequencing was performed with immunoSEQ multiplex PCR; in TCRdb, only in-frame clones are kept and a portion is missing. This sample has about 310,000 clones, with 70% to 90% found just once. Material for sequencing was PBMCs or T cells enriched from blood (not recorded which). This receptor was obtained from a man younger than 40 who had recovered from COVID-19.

In nucleotides, the CDR3 is TGCGCCAGCAGCTTGGACAGCCCTACGGCACAGTACTTC. As protein: CASSLDSPTAQYF. The chain links TRBV5-1 to TRBJ2-7; D is unclear. The CDR3 runs to 13 residues. The V end lost 0 bases, the J end lost 10 bases, and 14 bases lay between the germline ends. Germline values: CDR1 SGHRS, CDR2 YFSETQ. The whole variable domain, remainder taken from reference TRBV5-1 and TRBJ2-7, is KAGVTQTPRYLIKTRGQQVTLSCSPISGHRSVSWYQQTPGQGLQFLFEYFSETQRNKGNFPGRFSGRQFSNSRSEMNVSTLELGDSALYLCASSLDSPTAQYFGPGTRLTVT.